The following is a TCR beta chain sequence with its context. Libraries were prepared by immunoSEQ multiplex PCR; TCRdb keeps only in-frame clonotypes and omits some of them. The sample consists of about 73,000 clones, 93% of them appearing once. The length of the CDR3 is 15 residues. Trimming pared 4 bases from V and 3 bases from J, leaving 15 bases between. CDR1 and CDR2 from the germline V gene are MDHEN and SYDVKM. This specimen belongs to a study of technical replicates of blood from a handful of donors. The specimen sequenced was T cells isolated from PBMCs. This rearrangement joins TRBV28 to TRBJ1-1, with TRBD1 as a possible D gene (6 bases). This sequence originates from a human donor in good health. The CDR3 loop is CASSSLQGGYTEAFF. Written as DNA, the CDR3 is TGTGCCAGCAGTTCCCTACAGGGTGGTTACACTGAAGCTTTCTTT.